This TCR beta chain was sequenced during a study of T cells expressing NK-cell markers. TCRdb re-called the 5' RACE reads and shows each CDR3 protein once, DNA omitted. The table counts 300,000 or so distinct CDR3 sequences; roughly 4.2% lies in the top ten. CDR3 size: 13 residues. Looked up from germline, CDR1 is GTSNPN and CDR2 is SVGIG (reference sequence). The receptor was derived from a woman aged 18 to 69 in good health. J is TRBJ1-5 and V is TRBV30. Material for sequencing was blood T cells: a sorted CD56 or NKG2C T cell subset, CD4+ or CD8+ T cells, or bulk PBMC T cells (not recorded which). The CDR3 sequence is CAWSGQGNQPQHF. Combining the CDR3 with reference TRBV30 and TRBJ1-5 gives the whole variable domain SQTIHQWPATLVQPVGSPLSLECTVEGTSNPNLYWYRQAAGRGLQLLFYSVGIGQISSEVPQNLSASRPQDRQFILSSKKLLLSDSGFYLCAWSGQGNQPQHFGDGTRLSIL.